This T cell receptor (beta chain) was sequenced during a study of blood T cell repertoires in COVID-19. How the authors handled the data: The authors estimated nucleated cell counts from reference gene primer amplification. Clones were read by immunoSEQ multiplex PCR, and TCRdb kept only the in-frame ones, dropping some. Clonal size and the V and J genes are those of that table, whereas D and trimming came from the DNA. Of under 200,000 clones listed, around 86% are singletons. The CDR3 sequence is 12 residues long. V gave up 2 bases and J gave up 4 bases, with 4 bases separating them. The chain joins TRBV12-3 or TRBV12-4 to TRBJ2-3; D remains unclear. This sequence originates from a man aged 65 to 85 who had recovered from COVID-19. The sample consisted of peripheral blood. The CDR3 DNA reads TGTGCCAGCAGTTTAAGCGCAGATACGCAGTATTTT. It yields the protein CASSLSADTQYF.